The sequence of this TCR beta chain was determined in a study of Graves' ophthalmopathy and Graves' hyperthyroidism. Overall study results and limits: As the model predicted ophthalmopathy progression, it achieved a sensitivity of 70% to 71% and a specificity of about 72%.

Scientists amplified the TCR beta CDR3 regions from RNA transcripts. A first-round RT-PCR used HTBI primers, followed by a second-round multiplex PCR. TCRdb redid the calling of the multiplex PCR reads with MiXCR, one entry per CDR3 protein. The table records some 400,000 distinct CDR3 sequences, around 20% of them present only once. The sample holds many counts of this clonotype. Its antigen is unidentified. Donors with ophthalmopathy: moderate-to-severe activity, CAS ≥3, NOSPECS ≥4, duration under 3 months. Orbital computed tomography, thyroid ultrasound, TRAb, serum thyroxine and clinical symptoms formed the basis of diagnosis. The length of the CDR3 is 14 residues. V lost 3 bases and J lost 2, with 10 bases in between. Germline values: CDR1 LNHNV, CDR2 YYDKDF (reference sequence).

Sample: peripheral blood. The chain has TRBV15 and TRBJ1-1; possible D gene TRBD1, 5 bases. The source is a woman aged 18 to 35 with Graves' ophthalmopathy. The CDR3 here is CATSRGDRNTEAFF. In nucleotides, the CDR3 is TGTGCCACCAGCAGGGGGGACCGAAACACTGAAGCTTTCTTT.